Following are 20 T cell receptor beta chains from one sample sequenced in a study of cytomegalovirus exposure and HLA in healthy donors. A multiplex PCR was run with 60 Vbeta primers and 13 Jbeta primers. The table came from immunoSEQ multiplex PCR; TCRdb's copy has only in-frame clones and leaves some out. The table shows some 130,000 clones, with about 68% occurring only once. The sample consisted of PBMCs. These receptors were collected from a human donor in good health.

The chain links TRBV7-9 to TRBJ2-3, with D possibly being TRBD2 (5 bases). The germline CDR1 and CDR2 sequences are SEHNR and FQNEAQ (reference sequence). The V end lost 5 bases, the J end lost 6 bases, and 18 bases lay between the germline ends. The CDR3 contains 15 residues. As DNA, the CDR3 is TGTGCCAGCAGCCGAGCGGAGGTTAAGCTTGATACGCAGTATTTT. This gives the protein CASSRAEVKLDTQYF.

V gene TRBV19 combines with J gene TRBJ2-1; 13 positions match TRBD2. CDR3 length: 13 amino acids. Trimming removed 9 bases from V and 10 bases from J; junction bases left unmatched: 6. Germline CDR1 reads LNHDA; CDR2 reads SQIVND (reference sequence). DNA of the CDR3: TGTGCCAGCCCGGGACTAGCGGGACCAGAGCAGTTCTTC. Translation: CASPGLAGPEQFF.

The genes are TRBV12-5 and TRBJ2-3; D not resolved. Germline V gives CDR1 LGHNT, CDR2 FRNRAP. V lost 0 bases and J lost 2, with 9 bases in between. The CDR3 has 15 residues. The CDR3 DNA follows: TGTGCTAGTGGTTTGGTACTCTCCTTCACAGATACGCAGTATTTT. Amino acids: CASGLVLSFTDTQYF.

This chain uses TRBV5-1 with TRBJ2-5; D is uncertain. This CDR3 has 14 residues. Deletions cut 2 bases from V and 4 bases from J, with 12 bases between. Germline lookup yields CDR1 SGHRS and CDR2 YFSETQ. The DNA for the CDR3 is TGCGCCAGCAGCTTTTCCGAGGAACGAGAGACCCAGTACTTC. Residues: CASSFSEERETQYF. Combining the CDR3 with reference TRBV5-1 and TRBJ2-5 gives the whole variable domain KAGVTQTPRYLIKTRGQQVTLSCSPISGHRSVSWYQQTPGQGLQFLFEYFSETQRNKGNFPGRFSGRQFSNSRSEMNVSTLELGDSALYLCASSFSEERETQYFGPGTRLLVL.

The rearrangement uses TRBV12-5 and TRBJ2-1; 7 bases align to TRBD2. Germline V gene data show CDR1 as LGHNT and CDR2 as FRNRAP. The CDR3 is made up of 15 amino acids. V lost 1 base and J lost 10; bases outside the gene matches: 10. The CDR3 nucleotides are TGTGCTAGTGGTTTGGAATTAGCTCAGGGAGGGGAGCAGTTCTTC. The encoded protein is CASGLELAQGGEQFF. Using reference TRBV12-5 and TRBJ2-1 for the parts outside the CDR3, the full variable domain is DARVTQTPRHKVTEMGQEVTMRCQPILGHNTVFWYRQTMMQGLELLAYFRNRAPLDDSGMPKDRFSAEMPDATLATLKIQPSEPRDSAVYFCASGLELAQGGEQFFGPGTRLTVL.

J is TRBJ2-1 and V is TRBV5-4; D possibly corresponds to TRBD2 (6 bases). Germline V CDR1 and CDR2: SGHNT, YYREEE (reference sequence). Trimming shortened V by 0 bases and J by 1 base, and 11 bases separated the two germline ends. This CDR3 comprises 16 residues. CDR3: CASSLGLVSSYNEQFF. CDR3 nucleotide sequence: TGTGCCAGCAGCTTGGGACTAGTTTCGTCCTACAATGAGCAGTTCTTC. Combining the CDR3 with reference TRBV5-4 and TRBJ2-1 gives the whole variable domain ETGVTQSPTHLIKTRGQQVTLRCSSQSGHNTVSWYQQALGQGPQFIFQYYREEENGRGNFPPRFSGLQFPNYSSELNVNALELDDSALYLCASSLGLVSSYNEQFFGPGTRLTVL.

CDR3 nucleotides: TGTGCCAGCAGCTTGGTGGCTAGCGGAGCCGCGGGGTGGGAGACCCAGTACTTC. It translates to CASSLVASGAAGWETQYF. V usage is TRBV5-6 and J usage is TRBJ2-5, with 7 bases that match TRBD2. CDR3 size: 18 residues. The germline CDR1 and CDR2 sequences are SGHDT and YYEEEE. V gave up 0 bases and J gave up 5 bases; unmatched junction bases: 16.

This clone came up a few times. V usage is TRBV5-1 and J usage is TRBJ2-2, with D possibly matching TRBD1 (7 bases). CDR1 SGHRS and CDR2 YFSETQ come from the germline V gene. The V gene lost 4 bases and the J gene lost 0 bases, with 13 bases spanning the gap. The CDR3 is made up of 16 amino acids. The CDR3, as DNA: TGCGCCAGCAGCCCGGCGGGGACAGCGAACACCGGGGAGCTGTTTTTT. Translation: CASSPAGTANTGELFF.

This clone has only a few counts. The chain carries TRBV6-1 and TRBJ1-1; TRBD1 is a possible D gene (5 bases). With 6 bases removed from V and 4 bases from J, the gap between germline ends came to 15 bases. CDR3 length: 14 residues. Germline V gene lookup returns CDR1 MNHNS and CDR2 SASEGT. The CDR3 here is CASSTKGLITEAFF. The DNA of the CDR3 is TGTGCCAGCAGCACTAAGGGACTTATCACTGAAGCTTTCTTT.

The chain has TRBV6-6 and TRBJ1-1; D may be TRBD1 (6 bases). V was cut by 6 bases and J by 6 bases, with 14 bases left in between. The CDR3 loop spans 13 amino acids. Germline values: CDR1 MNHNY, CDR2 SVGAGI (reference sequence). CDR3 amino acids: CASRDSMVPEAFF. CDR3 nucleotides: TGTGCCAGCAGGGACAGCATGGTGCCTGAAGCTTTCTTT.

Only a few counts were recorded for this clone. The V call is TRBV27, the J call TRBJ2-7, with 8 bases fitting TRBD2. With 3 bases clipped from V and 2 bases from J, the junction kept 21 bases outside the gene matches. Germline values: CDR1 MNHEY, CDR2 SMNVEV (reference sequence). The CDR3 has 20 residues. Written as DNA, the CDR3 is TGTGCCAGCAGTTTCTTGGGGAGCGGGAGAGGTGTTCCGTTTCCCTACGAGCAGTACTTC. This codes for CASSFLGSGRGVPFPYEQYF.

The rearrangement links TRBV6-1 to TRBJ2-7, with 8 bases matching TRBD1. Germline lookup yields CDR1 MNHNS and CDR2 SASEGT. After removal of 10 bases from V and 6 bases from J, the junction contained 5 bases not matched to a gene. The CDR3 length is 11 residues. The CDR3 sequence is CATSGGSEQYF. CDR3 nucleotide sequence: TGTGCCACCTCAGGGGGCAGCGAGCAGTACTTC.

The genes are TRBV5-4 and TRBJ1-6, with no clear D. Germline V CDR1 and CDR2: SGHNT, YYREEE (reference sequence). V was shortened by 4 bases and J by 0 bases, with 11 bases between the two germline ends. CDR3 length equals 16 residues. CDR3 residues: CASSTTGSSYNSPLHF. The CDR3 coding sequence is TGTGCCAGCAGCACGACTGGGAGCTCCTATAATTCACCCCTCCACTTT. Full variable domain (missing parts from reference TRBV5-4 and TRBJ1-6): ETGVTQSPTHLIKTRGQQVTLRCSSQSGHNTVSWYQQALGQGPQFIFQYYREEENGRGNFPPRFSGLQFPNYSSELNVNALELDDSALYLCASSTTGSSYNSPLHFGNGTRLTVT.

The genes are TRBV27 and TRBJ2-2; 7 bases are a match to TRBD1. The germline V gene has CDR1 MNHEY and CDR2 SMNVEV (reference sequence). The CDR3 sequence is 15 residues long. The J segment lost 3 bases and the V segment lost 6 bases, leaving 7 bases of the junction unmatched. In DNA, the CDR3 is TGTGCCAGCAGCCCGACAGGGCGATACACCGGGGAGCTGTTTTTT. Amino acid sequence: CASSPTGRYTGELFF.

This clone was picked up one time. The chain's CDR3 is CASSTGLADTQYF. CDR3 DNA: TGTGCCAGCAGCACGGGACTAGCCGATACGCAGTATTTT. The chain recombines TRBV7-9 with TRBJ2-3; 9 bases match TRBD2. CDR3 length: 13 residues. V was pared by 5 bases and J by 6 bases, with 3 bases of the junction left unmatched. Germline V lookup: CDR1 SEHNR, CDR2 FQNEAQ (reference sequence).

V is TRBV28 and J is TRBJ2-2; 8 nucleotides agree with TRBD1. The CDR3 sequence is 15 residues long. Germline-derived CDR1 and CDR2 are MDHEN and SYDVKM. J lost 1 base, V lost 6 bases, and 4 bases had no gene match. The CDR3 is CASRNTGGNTGELFF. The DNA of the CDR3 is TGTGCCAGCAGGAATACAGGGGGGAACACCGGGGAGCTGTTTTTT.

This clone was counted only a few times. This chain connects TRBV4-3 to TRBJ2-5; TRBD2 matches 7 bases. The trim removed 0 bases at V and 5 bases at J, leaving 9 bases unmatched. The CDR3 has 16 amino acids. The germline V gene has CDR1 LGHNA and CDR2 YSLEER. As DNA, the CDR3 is TGCGCCAGCAGCCAAGATCTCGGCGGGGGAGCGGAGACCCAGTACTTC. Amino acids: CASSQDLGGGAETQYF.

The CDR3: CASSCGDRGRPSSSSVYYEQYF. The CDR3 DNA sequence: TGCGCCAGCTCGTGCGGAGACAGGGGGCGACCTTCATCGTCTAGCGTCTACTACGAGCAGTACTTC. This chain joins TRBV10-1 and TRBJ2-7; TRBD1 matches 10 bases. V lost 8 bases, J lost 3 bases, and 31 bases stayed unmatched. The length of the CDR3 is 22 residues. Germline CDR1 and CDR2: WNHNN and SYGVQD (reference sequence).

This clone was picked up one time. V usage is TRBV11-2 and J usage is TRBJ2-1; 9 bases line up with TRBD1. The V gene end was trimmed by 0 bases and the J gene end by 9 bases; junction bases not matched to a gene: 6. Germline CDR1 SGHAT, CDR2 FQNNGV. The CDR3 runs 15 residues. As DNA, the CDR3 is TGTGCCAGCAGCTTAGAGGGGACAGGGACTGCTGAGCAGTTCTTC. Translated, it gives CASSLEGTGTAEQFF.

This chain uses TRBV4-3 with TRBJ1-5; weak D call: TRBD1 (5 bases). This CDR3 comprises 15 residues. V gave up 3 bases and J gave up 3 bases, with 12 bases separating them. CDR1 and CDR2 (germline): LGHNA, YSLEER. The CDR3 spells CASSQTTVNNQPQHF. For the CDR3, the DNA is TGCGCCAGCAGCCAGACGACAGTCAACAATCAGCCCCAGCATTTT.